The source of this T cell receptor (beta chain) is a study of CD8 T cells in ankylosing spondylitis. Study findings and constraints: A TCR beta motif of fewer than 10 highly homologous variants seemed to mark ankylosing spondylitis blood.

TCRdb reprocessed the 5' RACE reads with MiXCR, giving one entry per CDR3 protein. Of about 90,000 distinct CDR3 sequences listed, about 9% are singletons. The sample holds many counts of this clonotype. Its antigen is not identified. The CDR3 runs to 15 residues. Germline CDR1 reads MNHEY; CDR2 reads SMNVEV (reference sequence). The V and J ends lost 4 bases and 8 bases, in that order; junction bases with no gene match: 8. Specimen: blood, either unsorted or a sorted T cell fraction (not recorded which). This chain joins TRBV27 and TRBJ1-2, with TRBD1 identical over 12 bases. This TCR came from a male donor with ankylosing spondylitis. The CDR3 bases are TGTGCCAGCAGTTCCCGGGACAGGGGGCTACAAGGCTACACCTTC. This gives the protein CASSSRDRGLQGYTF.